The 22 T cell receptor beta chains below come from one sample, sequenced in a study of T-cell memory formation after mild COVID-19. TCRdb reprocessed the 5' RACE reads with MiXCR, giving one entry per CDR3 protein. The table records 540,000 or so distinct CDR3 sequences, roughly 22% of them present only once. The sequenced sample was PBMCs or a T cell subset sorted from them (not recorded which). Receptor source: an adult woman who had mild COVID-19 (a few samples of this study predate the infection). Cell type and time point are not known.

The J gene is TRBJ1-1, the V gene TRBV18; D not resolved. The germline gives CDR1 KGHSH, CDR2 LQKENI. This CDR3 spans 14 amino acids. Trimming removed 0 bases at V and 0 bases at J, with 5 bases between. DNA for the CDR3: TGTGCCAGCTCACCACCCTCCGTGAACACTGAAGCTTTCTTT. Amino acid sequence: CASSPPSVNTEAFF. The variable domain in full, with the rest retrieved from reference TRBV18 and TRBJ1-1, is NAGVMQNPRHLVRRRGQEARLRCSPMKGHSHVYWYRQLPEEGLKFMVYLQKENIIDESGMPKERFSAEFPKEGPSILRIQQVVRGDSAAYFCASSPPSVNTEAFFGQGTRLTVV.

This clonotype was seen more than once but under ten times. The rearrangement joins TRBV12-3 or TRBV12-4 to TRBJ2-1; possible D gene TRBD1, 5 bases. Between the trimmed V and J ends, which lost 0 bases and 10 bases, there was a span of 10 bases. This CDR3 is 13 amino acids long. The CDR3 protein is CASSLAGQGEQFF. CDR3 DNA: TGTGCCAGCAGTTTAGCGGGGCAGGGCGAGCAGTTCTTC.

This chain links TRBV24-1 with TRBJ1-5; 7 bases are shared with TRBD1. J lost 4 bases, V lost 6 bases, and 8 bases had no gene match. The CDR3 length is 15 residues. Looked up from germline, CDR1 is KGHDR and CDR2 is SFDVKD. CDR3 in amino acids: CATSPGTVQNQPQHF. As DNA, the CDR3 is TGTGCCACCAGTCCCGGGACAGTCCAAAATCAGCCCCAGCATTTT.

This clonotype was recorded many times. The CDR3, as DNA: TGTGCCAGCAGCTTAGTGGGACAGGCGAATCAGCCCCAGCATTTT. This sequence encodes CASSLVGQANQPQHF. The chain links TRBV7-2 to TRBJ1-5, with 8 bases fitting TRBD1. The length of the CDR3 is 15 residues. Looked up from germline, CDR1 is SGHTA and CDR2 is FQGNSA. J gave up 4 bases and V 1 base, and 3 bases lay outside the gene matches.

This clonotype was picked up a small number of times. This rearrangement joins TRBV5-1 to TRBJ2-7, with D maybe TRBD1 (6 bases). The CDR3 length is 15 residues. V dropped 4 bases and J dropped 7 bases, with 21 bases sitting between them. Looked up from germline, CDR1 is SGHRS and CDR2 is YFSETQ. The CDR3 protein is CASSRSGPEGGEQYF. CDR3 bases: TGCGCCAGCAGCCGGAGTGGTCCCGAAGGGGGAGAGCAGTACTTC.

This clonotype showed up just a few times. V usage is TRBV3-1 and J usage is TRBJ2-1; no firm D call. V was cut by 0 bases and J by 5 bases, with 20 bases left in between. The CDR3 runs to 18 residues. Germline loops: CDR1 LGHDT, CDR2 YNNKEL (reference sequence). The DNA of the CDR3 is TGTGCCAGCAGCCAAGAAGCTTTGTGGCAGGCCGGAGACAATGAGCAGTTCTTC. Encoded protein: CASSQEALWQAGDNEQFF.

Only a few counts were recorded for this clonotype. The chain uses TRBV9 and TRBJ1-2, with TRBD1 as a possible D gene (5 bases). CDR1 SGDLS and CDR2 YYNGEE come from the germline V gene. The ends were cut back, 3 bases at V and 2 bases at J, with 14 bases in the middle. This CDR3 spans 15 amino acids. The CDR3, as DNA: TGTGCCAGCAGCGAGTGGGGGGATGGGAACTATGGCTACACCTTC. As protein: CASSEWGDGNYGYTF.

CDR3 residues: CRVNNYGYTF. CDR3 nucleotides: TGCAGGGTTAATAACTATGGCTACACCTTC. The V and J genes are TRBV20-1 and TRBJ1-2, with D hard to call. The germline gives CDR1 DFQATT, CDR2 SNEGSKA (reference sequence). CDR3 length equals 10 residues.

This chain uses TRBV11-2 with TRBJ2-5; D might be TRBD1 (6 bases). This CDR3 is 14 amino acids long. The V and J ends lost 2 bases and 7 bases respectively, with 14 bases between them. CDR1 SGHAT and CDR2 FQNNGV come from the germline V gene. CDR3 protein: CASSLPRTVGTQYF. The CDR3 bases are TGTGCCAGCAGCTTACCCCGGACAGTAGGGACCCAGTACTTC.

The chain carries TRBV6-6 and TRBJ2-3; 14 bases align to TRBD2. This CDR3 spans 21 amino acids. CDR1 is MNHNY, CDR2 SVGAGI, per germline (reference sequence). V shed 6 bases, J shed 0 bases, and the junction held 17 bases outside the gene matches. CDR3: CASSNRGLAGGLSTSTDTQYF. As DNA, the CDR3 is TGTGCCAGCAGCAATCGAGGACTAGCGGGAGGCCTATCAACTAGCACAGATACGCAGTATTTT.

Worth noting for this clonotype: As the CDR3 is not closed by the conserved phenylalanine or tryptophan, this likely results from a read error. Because the CDR3's place on the DNA is in doubt, the DNA is left out and the CDR3 is given as listed by TCRdb. J is TRBJ2-7 and V is TRBV12-3 or TRBV12-4; TRBD2, the table's D call, lacks a check against the DNA. Inclusive of both ends, the CDR3 amounts to 14 amino acids. The CDR3: CASNLSPGTSGIQD.

As DNA, the CDR3 is TGCAGTGCGGCGACTTTGGCGGGGGGGGCAGAGACCCAGTACTTC. As protein: CSAATLAGGAETQYF. This rearrangement joins TRBV20-1 to TRBJ2-5; 9 nucleotides agree with TRBD2. With V trimmed by 6 bases and J by 4 bases, 12 bases remained unmatched. This CDR3 comprises 15 residues. Germline V lookup: CDR1 DFQATT, CDR2 SNEGSKA (reference sequence).

This clonotype was seen more than once but under ten times. The V and J genes are TRBV6-5 and TRBJ1-1; D is possibly TRBD1 (5 bases). The CDR3 has 13 residues. Germline loops: CDR1 MNHEY, CDR2 SVGAGI. Trimming took 0 bases from V and 11 from J, leaving 13 bases between them. The CDR3 nucleotides are TGTGCCAGCAGTTACTCCTATCGGGAGGGGGCTTTCTTT. It specifies CASSYSYREGAFF.

This clonotype showed up many times. The V call is TRBV12-3 or TRBV12-4, the J call TRBJ2-7; 8 bases align to TRBD1. Losses at the gene ends were 3 bases for V and 6 bases for J; bases not matched to a gene: 10. The CDR3 has 15 amino acids. The CDR3 here is CASSFRRQGIGEQYF. CDR3 DNA sequence: TGTGCCAGCAGTTTCAGGAGACAGGGGATCGGCGAGCAGTACTTC.

V usage is TRBV6-2 or TRBV6-3 and J usage is TRBJ1-1; 9 bases agree with TRBD1. Trimming at V came to 2 bases and at J to 6 bases, leaving 7 bases not matched to a gene. This CDR3 spans 15 amino acids. The germline V gene has CDR1 MNHEY and CDR2 SVGEGT. For the CDR3, the DNA is TGTGCCAGCAGTTACCGGGACAGGGCGGTCGCTGAAGCTTTCTTT. Protein: CASSYRDRAVAEAFF.

This clonotype occurred a few times. The chain has TRBV7-2 and TRBJ1-1; 10 bases align to TRBD1. The CDR3 extends over 13 amino acids. Germline values: CDR1 SGHTA, CDR2 FQGNSA. After removal of 3 bases from V and 10 bases from J, the junction contained 5 bases not matched to a gene. CDR3 sequence (DNA): TGTGCCAGCAGCTTCGACAGGGGGCGCGGAGCTTTCTTT. Translating it yields CASSFDRGRGAFF.

V and J are TRBV7-9 and TRBJ1-1; D remains ambiguous. V was trimmed by 5 bases and J by 6 bases, leaving 13 bases between them. CDR1 is SEHNR and CDR2 is FQNEAQ in the germline V gene (reference sequence). This CDR3 spans 13 amino acids. The CDR3, as DNA: TGTGCCAGCAGCCTCCGTCGGGTCTCTGAAGCTTTCTTT. Translation: CASSLRRVSEAFF.

This CDR3 reads CASSIGVRVNTGELFF. In DNA form, the CDR3 reads TGTGCCAGCAGTATTGGCGTCAGGGTCAACACCGGGGAGCTGTTTTTT. The chain has TRBV12-3 or TRBV12-4 and TRBJ2-2; maybe TRBD1 (5 bases). This CDR3 is 16 amino acids long. V lost 5 bases and J lost 2, with 15 bases in between.

In its sample, this clonotype was seen a few times. This sequence joins TRBV19 and TRBJ1-1; D is unclear. Between the trimmed V and J ends, which lost 3 bases and 1 base, there was a span of 12 bases. This CDR3 is built from 15 residues. Germline V gene sequence: CDR1 LNHDA, CDR2 SQIVND (reference sequence). DNA of the CDR3: TGTGCCAGTAGTATCGGTGGCATGGGGAACACTGAAGCTTTCTTT. Its translation: CASSIGGMGNTEAFF. Full variable domain (rest looked up from reference TRBV19 and TRBJ1-1): DGGITQSPKYLFRKEGQNVTLSCEQNLNHDAMYWYRQDPGQGLRLIYYSQIVNDFQKGDIAEGYSVSREKKESFPLTVTSAQKNPTAFYLCASSIGGMGNTEAFFGQGTRLTVV.

V usage is TRBV24-1 and J usage is TRBJ2-3; D possibly corresponds to TRBD1 (7 bases). V was clipped by 0 bases and J by 5 bases, with 8 bases between them. Germline V gene sequence: CDR1 KGHDR, CDR2 SFDVKD. The length of the CDR3 is 14 residues. DNA for the CDR3: TGTGCCACCAGTGATTTGCAGGGGGGAGATACGCAGTATTTT. Protein: CATSDLQGGDTQYF.

This clonotype was recorded a few times. This chain joins TRBV10-3 and TRBJ1-5; D remains unclear. The CDR3 length is 15 residues. Per germline, CDR1 ENHRY and CDR2 SYGVKD. V was pared by 0 bases and J by 6 bases, with 12 bases between. This CDR3 reads CAISESGMGSQPQHF. The CDR3 DNA is TGTGCCATCAGTGAGTCGGGTATGGGAAGTCAGCCCCAGCATTTT.

This clonotype has only a few counts. V usage is TRBV20-1 and J usage is TRBJ2-5, with 7 nucleotides matching TRBD1. CDR3 length: 12 residues. Trimming cost V 6 bases and J 5 bases; bases outside gene matches: 6. Germline V gives CDR1 DFQATT, CDR2 SNEGSKA (reference sequence). The CDR3, as DNA: TGCAGTGCATGGGACAGACGGGAGACCCAGTACTTC. Amino acid sequence: CSAWDRRETQYF.